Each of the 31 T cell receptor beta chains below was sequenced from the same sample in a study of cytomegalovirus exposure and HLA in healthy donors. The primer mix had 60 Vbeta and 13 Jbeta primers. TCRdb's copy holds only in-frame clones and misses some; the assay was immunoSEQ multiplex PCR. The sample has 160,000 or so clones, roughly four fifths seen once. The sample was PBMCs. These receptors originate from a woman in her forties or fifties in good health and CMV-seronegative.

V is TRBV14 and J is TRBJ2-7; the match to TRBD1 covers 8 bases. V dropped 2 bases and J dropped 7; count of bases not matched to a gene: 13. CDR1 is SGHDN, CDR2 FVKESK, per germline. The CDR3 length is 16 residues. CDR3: CASSQMKQGGFREQYF. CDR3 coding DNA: TGTGCCAGCAGCCAAATGAAACAGGGGGGATTCAGAGAGCAGTACTTC.

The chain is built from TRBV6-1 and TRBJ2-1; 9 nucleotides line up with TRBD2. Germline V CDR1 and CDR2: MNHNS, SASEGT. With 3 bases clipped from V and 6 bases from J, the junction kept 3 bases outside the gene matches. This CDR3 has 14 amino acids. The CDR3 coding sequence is TGTGCCAGCAGTGAGGAGACTAGCGGCAATGAGCAGTTCTTC. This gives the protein CASSEETSGNEQFF.

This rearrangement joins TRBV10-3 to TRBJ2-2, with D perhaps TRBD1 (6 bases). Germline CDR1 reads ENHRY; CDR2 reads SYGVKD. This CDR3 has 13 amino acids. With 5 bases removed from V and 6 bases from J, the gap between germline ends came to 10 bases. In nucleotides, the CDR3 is TGTGCCATCAGTATGGACAGTTCCGGGGAGCTGTTTTTT. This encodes CAISMDSSGELFF.

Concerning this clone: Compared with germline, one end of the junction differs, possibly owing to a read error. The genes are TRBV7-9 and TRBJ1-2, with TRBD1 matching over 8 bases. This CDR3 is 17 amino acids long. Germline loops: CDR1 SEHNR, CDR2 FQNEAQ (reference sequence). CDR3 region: CSSSSGQGTVANYGYTF. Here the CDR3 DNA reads TGTTCCAGCAGCTCAGGACAGGGAACAGTGGCTAACTATGGCTACACCTTC.

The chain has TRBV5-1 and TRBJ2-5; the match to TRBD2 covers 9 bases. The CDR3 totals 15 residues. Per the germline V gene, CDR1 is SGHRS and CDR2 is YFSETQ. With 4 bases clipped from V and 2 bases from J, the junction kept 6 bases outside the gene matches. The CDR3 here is CASSPPSGTQETQYF. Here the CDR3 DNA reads TGCGCCAGCAGCCCTCCTAGCGGGACGCAAGAGACCCAGTACTTC.

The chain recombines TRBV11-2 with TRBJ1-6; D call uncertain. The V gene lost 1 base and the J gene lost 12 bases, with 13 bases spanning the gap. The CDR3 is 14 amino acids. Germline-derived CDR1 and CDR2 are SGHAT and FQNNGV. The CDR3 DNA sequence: TGTGCCAGCAGCTTAGGGACCGGGGTAGGACCCCTCCACTTT. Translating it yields CASSLGTGVGPLHF.

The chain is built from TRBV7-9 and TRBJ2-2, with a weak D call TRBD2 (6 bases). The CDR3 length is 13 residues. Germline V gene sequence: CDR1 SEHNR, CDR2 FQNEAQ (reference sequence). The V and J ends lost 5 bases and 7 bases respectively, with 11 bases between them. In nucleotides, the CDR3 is TGTGCCAGCAGCCTCAGCGGGTTCGGGGAGCTGTTTTTT. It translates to CASSLSGFGELFF.

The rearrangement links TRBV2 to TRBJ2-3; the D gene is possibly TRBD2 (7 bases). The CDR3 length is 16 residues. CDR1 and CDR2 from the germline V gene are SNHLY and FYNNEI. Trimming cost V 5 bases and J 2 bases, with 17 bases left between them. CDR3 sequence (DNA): TGTGCCAGCAGTCCTAGAACGGGGGGCCTCACAGATACGCAGTATTTT. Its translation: CASSPRTGGLTDTQYF.

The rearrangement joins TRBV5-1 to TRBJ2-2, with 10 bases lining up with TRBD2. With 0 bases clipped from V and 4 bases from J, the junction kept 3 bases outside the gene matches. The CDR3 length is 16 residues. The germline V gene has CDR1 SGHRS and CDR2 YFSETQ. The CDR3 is CASSLGSGRVTGELFF. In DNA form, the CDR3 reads TGCGCCAGCAGCTTGGGCAGCGGGAGGGTCACCGGGGAGCTGTTTTTT.

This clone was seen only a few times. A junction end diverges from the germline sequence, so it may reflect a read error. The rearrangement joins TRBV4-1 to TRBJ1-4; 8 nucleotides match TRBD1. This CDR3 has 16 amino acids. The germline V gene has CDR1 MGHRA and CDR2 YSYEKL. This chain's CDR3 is CASSPTGEIPNEKLFF. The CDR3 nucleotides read TGCGCCAGCAGCCCGACAGGGGAGATCCCTAACGAAAAACTGTTTTTT.

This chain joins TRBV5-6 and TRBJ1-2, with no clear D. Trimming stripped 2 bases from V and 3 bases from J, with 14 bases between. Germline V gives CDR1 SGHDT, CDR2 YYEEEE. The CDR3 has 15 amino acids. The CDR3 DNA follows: TGTGCCAGCAGCTTAGGAGAGAACGGCCACTATGGCTACACCTTC. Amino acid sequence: CASSLGENGHYGYTF.

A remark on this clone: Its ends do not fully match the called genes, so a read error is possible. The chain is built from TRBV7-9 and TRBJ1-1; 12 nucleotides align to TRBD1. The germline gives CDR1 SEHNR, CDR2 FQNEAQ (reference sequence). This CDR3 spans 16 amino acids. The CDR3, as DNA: TGTTCCAGCAGCTTACTTCCCGGGACAGGGGGCTACGGAGCTTTCTTT. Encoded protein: CSSSLLPGTGGYGAFF.

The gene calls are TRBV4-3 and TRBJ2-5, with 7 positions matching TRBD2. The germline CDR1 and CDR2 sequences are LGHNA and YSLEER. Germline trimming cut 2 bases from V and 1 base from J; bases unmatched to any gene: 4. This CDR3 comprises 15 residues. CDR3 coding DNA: TGCGCCAGCAGCCAACTACTAGCGTCCCAAGAGACCCAGTACTTC. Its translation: CASSQLLASQETQYF.

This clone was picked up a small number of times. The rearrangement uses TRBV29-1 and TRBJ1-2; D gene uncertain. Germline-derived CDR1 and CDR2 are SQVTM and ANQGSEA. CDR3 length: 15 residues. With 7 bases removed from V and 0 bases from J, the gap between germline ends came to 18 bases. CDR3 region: CSAENSGLTNYGYTF. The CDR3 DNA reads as TGCAGCGCCGAAAACTCAGGACTGACTAACTATGGCTACACCTTC.

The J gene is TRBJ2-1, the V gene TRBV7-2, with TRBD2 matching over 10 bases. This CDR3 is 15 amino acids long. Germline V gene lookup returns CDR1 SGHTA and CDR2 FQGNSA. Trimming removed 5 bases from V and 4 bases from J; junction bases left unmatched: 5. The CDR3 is CASSPGLAEYNEQFF. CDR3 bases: TGTGCCAGCAGCCCCGGACTAGCGGAATACAATGAGCAGTTCTTC.

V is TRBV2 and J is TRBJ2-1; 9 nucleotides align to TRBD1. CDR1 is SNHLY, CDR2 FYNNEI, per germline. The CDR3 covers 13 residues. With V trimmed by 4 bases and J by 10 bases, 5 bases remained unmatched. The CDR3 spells CASSGTGVQEQFF. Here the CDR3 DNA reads TGTGCCAGCAGTGGGACAGGGGTCCAAGAGCAGTTCTTC.

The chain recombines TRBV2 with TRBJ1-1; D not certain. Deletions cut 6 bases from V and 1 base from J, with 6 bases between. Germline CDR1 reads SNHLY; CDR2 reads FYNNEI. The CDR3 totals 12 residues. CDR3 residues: CASRRGNTEAFF. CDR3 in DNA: TGTGCCAGCAGGCGAGGGAACACTGAAGCTTTCTTT.

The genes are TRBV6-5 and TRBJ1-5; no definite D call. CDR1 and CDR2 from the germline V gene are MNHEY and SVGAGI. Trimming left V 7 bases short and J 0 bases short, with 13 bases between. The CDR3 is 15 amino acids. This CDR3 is CASKRYPYSNQPQHF. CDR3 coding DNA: TGTGCCAGCAAGAGATATCCTTATAGCAATCAGCCCCAGCATTTT.

The CDR3 DNA reads as TGTGCCAGCAGCCAGCGGGGGGCCTACAATGAGCAGTTCTTC. This translates into CASSQRGAYNEQFF. The chain joins TRBV5-6 to TRBJ2-1, with 9 bases that match TRBD2. The trim removed 4 bases at V and 2 bases at J, leaving 1 base unmatched. The CDR3 is 14 amino acids. Germline loops: CDR1 SGHDT, CDR2 YYEEEE. Full variable domain (outside the CDR3, taken from reference TRBV5-6 and TRBJ2-1): DAGVTQSPTHLIKTRGQQVTLRCSPKSGHDTVSWYQQALGQGPQFIFQYYEEEERQRGNFPDRFSGHQFPNYSSELNVNALLLGDSALYLCASSQRGAYNEQFFGPGTRLTVL.

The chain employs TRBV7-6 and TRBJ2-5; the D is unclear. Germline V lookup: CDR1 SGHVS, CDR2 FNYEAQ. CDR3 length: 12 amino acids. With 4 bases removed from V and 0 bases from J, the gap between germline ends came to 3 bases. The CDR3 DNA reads TGTGCCAGCAGCTCCTACCAAGAGACCCAGTACTTC. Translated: CASSSYQETQYF.

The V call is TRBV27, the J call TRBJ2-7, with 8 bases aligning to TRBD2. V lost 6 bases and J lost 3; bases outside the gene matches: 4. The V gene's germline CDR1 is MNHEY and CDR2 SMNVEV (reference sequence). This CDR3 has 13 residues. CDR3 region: CASRASGSYEQYF. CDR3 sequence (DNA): TGTGCCAGCAGGGCAAGCGGGAGCTACGAGCAGTACTTC.

The CDR3 reads CSVEVARNTEAFF. CDR3 sequence (DNA): TGCAGCGTTGAAGTGGCTCGGAACACTGAAGCTTTCTTT. This chain links TRBV29-1 with TRBJ1-1; no reliable D call. The V gene's germline CDR1 is SQVTM and CDR2 ANQGSEA. This CDR3 has 13 residues. The germline V and J ends were trimmed by 1 base and 1 base, with 7 bases remaining between them.

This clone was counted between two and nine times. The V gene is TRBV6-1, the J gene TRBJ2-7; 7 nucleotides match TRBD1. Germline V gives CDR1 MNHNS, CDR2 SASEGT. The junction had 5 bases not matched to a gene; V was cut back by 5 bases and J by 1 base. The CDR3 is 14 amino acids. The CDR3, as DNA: TGTGCCAGCAGTATGGACAGGTCGTCCTACGAGCAGTACTTC. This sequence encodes CASSMDRSSYEQYF.

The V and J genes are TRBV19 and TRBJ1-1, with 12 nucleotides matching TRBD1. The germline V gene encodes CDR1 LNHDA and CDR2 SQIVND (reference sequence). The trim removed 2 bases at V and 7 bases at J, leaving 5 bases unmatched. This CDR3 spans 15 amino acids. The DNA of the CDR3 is TGTGCCAGTAGTATAAGGGGACAGGGGGCGGATGAAGCTTTCTTT. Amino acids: CASSIRGQGADEAFF.

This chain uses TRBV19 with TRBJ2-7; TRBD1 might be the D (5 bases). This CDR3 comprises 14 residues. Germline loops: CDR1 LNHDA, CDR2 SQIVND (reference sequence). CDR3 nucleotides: TGTGCAACCAGGGCAGGGCGCTTAACCTACGAGCAGTACTTC. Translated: CATRAGRLTYEQYF.

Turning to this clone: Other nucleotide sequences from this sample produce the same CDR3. The CDR3 loop is CASSQDRQRGTDTQYF. In DNA form, the CDR3 reads TGCGCCAGCAGCCAAGACCGCCAGAGGGGCACAGATACGCAGTATTTT. The V and J genes are TRBV4-3 and TRBJ2-3; perhaps TRBD2 as D (5 bases). V dropped 0 bases and J dropped 1 base, with 11 bases sitting between them. The germline CDR1 and CDR2 sequences are LGHNA and YSLEER. This CDR3 contains 16 residues.

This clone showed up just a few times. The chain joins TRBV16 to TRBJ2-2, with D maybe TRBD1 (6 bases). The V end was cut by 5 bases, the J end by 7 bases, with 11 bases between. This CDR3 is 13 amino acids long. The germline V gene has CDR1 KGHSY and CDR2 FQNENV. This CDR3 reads CASSYDRSGELFF. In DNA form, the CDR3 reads TGTGCCAGCAGCTATGACAGGAGCGGGGAGCTGTTTTTT.

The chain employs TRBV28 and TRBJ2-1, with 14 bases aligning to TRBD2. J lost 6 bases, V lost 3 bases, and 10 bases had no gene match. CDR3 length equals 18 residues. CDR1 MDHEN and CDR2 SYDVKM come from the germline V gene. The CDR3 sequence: CASSFGGLAGGKANEQFF. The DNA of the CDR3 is TGTGCCAGCAGTTTTGGCGGACTAGCGGGAGGAAAGGCCAATGAGCAGTTCTTC.

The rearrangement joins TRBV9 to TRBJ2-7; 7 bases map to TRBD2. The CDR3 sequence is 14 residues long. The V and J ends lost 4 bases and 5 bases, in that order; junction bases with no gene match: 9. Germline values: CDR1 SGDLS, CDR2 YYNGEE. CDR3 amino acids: CASSPEPAGDEQYF. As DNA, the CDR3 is TGTGCCAGCAGCCCGGAACCCGCGGGGGACGAGCAGTACTTC.

The CDR3 DNA sequence: TGCGCCAGCAACCCTGCGGGAGTCGGCTACAATGAGCAGTTCTTC. Translating gives CASNPAGVGYNEQFF. This chain connects TRBV5-1 to TRBJ2-1; 7 bases fit TRBD2. The germline CDR1 and CDR2 sequences are SGHRS and YFSETQ. Losses at the gene ends were 6 bases for V and 3 bases for J; bases not matched to a gene: 9. The CDR3 covers 15 residues.

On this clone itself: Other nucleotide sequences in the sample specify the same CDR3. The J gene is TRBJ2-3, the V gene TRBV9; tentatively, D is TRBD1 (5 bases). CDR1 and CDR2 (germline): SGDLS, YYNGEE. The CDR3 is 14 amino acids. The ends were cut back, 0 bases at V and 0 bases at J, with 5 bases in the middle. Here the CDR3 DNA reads TGTGCCAGCAGCGTAGCAGGGAGCACAGATACGCAGTATTTT. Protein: CASSVAGSTDTQYF.